This T cell receptor beta chain is drawn from a study of vaccination and CD4 T cells after COVID-19. Study observations and caveats: Spike mono-reactivity applied to 304 of 307 vaccine-specific clones detected in convalescent patients.

A remark on this clonotype: Its antigen remains unidentified.

The CDR3 is 10 amino acids. Trimming pared 10 bases from V and 11 bases from J, leaving 12 bases between. The germline gives CDR1 MNHNS, CDR2 SASEGT. An Oncomine TCR Beta short-read assay was used to sequence the DNA from cultured CD4+ T cells. Each CDR3 protein is one row after TCRdb ran MiXCR on the PCR reads. Of more than 13,000 distinct CDR3 sequences listed, over 60% are singletons. The treatment: 10-day PBMC culture with coronavirus spike peptide pools or control peptides (ViraFEST assay). This clonotype originated in a human donor who had recovered from COVID-19. Source material: CD4+ T cells from blood, cultured in vitro. The rearrangement links TRBV6-1 to TRBJ2-1; D is perhaps TRBD2 (5 bases). The CDR3 protein is CATQSGKQFF. CDR3 sequence (DNA): TGTGCCACCCAGAGCGGAAAGCAGTTCTTC.